Below are 16 T cell receptor beta chains sequenced from a single sample in a study of a mutant IDH1 vaccine in newly diagnosed glioma. The antigens for these receptors are not known. The protocol was immunoSEQ multiplex PCR, while the TCRdb copy is restricted to in-frame clones and leaves out a portion. The top ten hold approximately 1.9% of the sample, which has around 60,000 clones, around 91% seen once. Sample time point: week 11, during vaccination. One vaccine dose held 300 ug of mutant IDH1 20-mer peptide and came with topical imiquimod. Specimen: PBMCs, collected from a glioma patient whose treatment included an IDH1 peptide vaccine. Receptors were obtained from a man aged 40-50 years with glioma.

The rearrangement joins TRBV28 to TRBJ1-4; D perhaps matches TRBD1 (6 bases). V was shortened by 5 bases and J by 8 bases, with 15 bases between the two germline ends. CDR1 MDHEN and CDR2 SYDVKM come from the germline V gene. The CDR3 has 14 residues. For the CDR3, the DNA is TGTGCCAGCAGTCTACAGGGCGTACGGGAAAAACTGTTTTTT. This codes for CASSLQGVREKLFF. The full variable domain, with the rest looked up from reference TRBV28 and TRBJ1-4, is DVKVTQSSRYLVKRTGEKVFLECVQDMDHENMFWYRQDPGLGLRLIYFSYDVKMKEKGDIPEGYSVSREKKERFSLILESASTNQTSMYLCASSLQGVREKLFFGSGTQLSVL.

The rearrangement links TRBV28 to TRBJ1-2; no firm D call. V gave up 10 bases and J gave up 1 base, with 13 bases separating them. CDR3 length: 13 amino acids. CDR1 is MDHEN, CDR2 SYDVKM, per germline. CDR3 protein: CATLLPGNYGYTF. For the CDR3, the DNA is TGTGCCACCCTCCTTCCGGGTAACTATGGCTACACCTTC.

The chain joins TRBV28 to TRBJ1-5; D not resolved. In germline, CDR1 is MDHEN, CDR2 SYDVKM. V lost 7 bases to trimming and J lost 6 bases, with 19 bases between them. The CDR3 totals 15 residues. The CDR3 DNA follows: TGTGCCAGCACCTACGGAAACCTGCGGGGTCAGCCCCAGCATTTT. The encoded protein is CASTYGNLRGQPQHF.

V gene TRBV6-4 combines with J gene TRBJ2-2; D possibly corresponds to TRBD2 (7 bases). CDR1 MRHNA and CDR2 SNTAGT come from the germline V gene. V lost 3 bases, J lost 5 bases, and 19 bases lay in between. This CDR3 region has 17 residues. This CDR3 reads CASSEFSRTAGTGELFF. The CDR3 region has the DNA TGTGCCAGCAGTGAATTCTCCCGGACAGCGGGGACCGGGGAGCTGTTTTTT.

The rearrangement links TRBV6-1 to TRBJ1-2; no reliable D call. The CDR3 sequence is 13 residues long. The V gene's germline CDR1 is MNHNS and CDR2 SASEGT. V lost 5 bases, J lost 4 bases, and 11 bases lay in between. As DNA, the CDR3 is TGTGCCAGCAGTAGGCAGAGCAGCTATGGCTACACCTTC. It specifies CASSRQSSYGYTF.

The chain joins TRBV6-7 to TRBJ1-6; D call uncertain. TRBV6-7 is an ORF, with its function uncertain. V gave up 0 bases and J gave up 11 bases, with 14 bases separating them. This CDR3 region has 15 residues. This chain's CDR3 is CASSYSGSEWTPLHF. CDR3 sequence (DNA): TGTGCCAGCAGTTACTCGGGATCAGAATGGACACCCCTCCACTTT.

Comment on this clone: One end of the junction is discordant with germline, which a read error may explain. The V gene is TRBV5-1, the J gene TRBJ2-6; TRBD2 matches at 8 bases. The CDR3 consists of 20 residues. The germline CDR1 and CDR2 sequences are SGHRS and YFSETQ. The CDR3 sequence: CARSLLGRGGVSSGANVLTF. As DNA, the CDR3 is TGCGCCCGCAGCTTGTTAGGACGGGGGGGAGTGAGCTCTGGGGCCAACGTCCTGACTTTC.

The V call is TRBV6-5, the J call TRBJ1-2, with 7 positions matching TRBD1. CDR3 size: 13 residues. V gave up 6 bases and J gave up 5 bases; unmatched junction bases: 6. Germline CDR1 MNHEY, CDR2 SVGAGI. The CDR3 DNA reads as TGTGCCAGCAGCAAAGGGACAGATTATGGCTACACCTTC. Its translation is CASSKGTDYGYTF.

The chain's CDR3 is CASSLSSYEQYF. The CDR3 region has the DNA TGTGCCAGCAGCTTGTCATCCTACGAGCAGTACTTC. J is TRBJ2-7 and V is TRBV5-6, with D hard to call. With 1 base removed from V and 1 base from J, the gap between germline ends came to 3 bases. Per germline, CDR1 SGHDT and CDR2 YYEEEE. The CDR3 sequence is 12 residues long.

J is TRBJ1-1 and V is TRBV10-3; unclear D gene. V was clipped by 6 bases and J by 0 bases, with 5 bases between them. Germline V lookup: CDR1 ENHRY, CDR2 SYGVKD. The CDR3 runs to 12 residues. CDR3 DNA: TGTGCCATCAGGGGAATGAACACTGAAGCTTTCTTT. Its translation is CAIRGMNTEAFF.

The sample holds a few counts of this clone. The rearrangement joins TRBV5-5 to TRBJ1-1; weak D call: TRBD1 (5 bases). Germline V gene lookup returns CDR1 SGHKS and CDR2 YYEKEE (reference sequence). This CDR3 region has 15 residues. V was clipped by 0 bases and J by 1 base, with 10 bases between them. CDR3 loop: CASSLDRGGNTEAFF. In DNA, the CDR3 is TGTGCCAGCAGCTTGGATCGCGGGGGGAACACTGAAGCTTTCTTT.

J is TRBJ2-7 and V is TRBV6-5, with D hard to call. The CDR3 has 12 amino acids. V was clipped by 5 bases and J by 3 bases, with 8 bases between them. The V gene's germline CDR1 is MNHEY and CDR2 SVGAGI. This chain's CDR3 is CASSTGHYEQYV. The CDR3, as DNA: TGTGCCAGCAGTACCGGGCACTACGAGCAGTACGTC.

The chain links TRBV28 to TRBJ2-7, with 8 bases matching TRBD1. V gave up 7 bases and J gave up 4 bases; unmatched junction bases: 12. The CDR3 sequence is 15 residues long. CDR1 MDHEN and CDR2 SYDVKM come from the germline V gene. DNA of the CDR3: TGTGCCAGCATCCTAAGGCCAGGGGGCAGGTACGAGCAGTACTTC. This translates into CASILRPGGRYEQYF.

The genes are TRBV7-2 and TRBJ2-7; D gene unclear. The V end was cut by 5 bases, the J end by 5 bases, with 13 bases between. Germline lookup yields CDR1 SGHTA and CDR2 FQGNSA. The CDR3 runs 13 residues. In DNA form, the CDR3 reads TGTGCCAGCAGCCCCAAGGGCCGAGACGAGCAGTACTTC. Its protein product is CASSPKGRDEQYF.

V usage is TRBV9 and J usage is TRBJ1-4, with D perhaps TRBD1 (5 bases). The CDR3 is 16 residues long. V was cut by 0 bases and J by 7 bases, with 16 bases left in between. Germline loops: CDR1 SGDLS, CDR2 YYNGEE. CDR3 in DNA: TGTGCCAGCAGCGTAGCTACCGCGGGGCCGGGTGAAAAACTGTTTTTT. This translates into CASSVATAGPGEKLFF. Based on the CDR3 plus reference TRBV9 and TRBJ1-4, the full variable domain is DSGVTQTPKHLITATGQRVTLRCSPRSGDLSVYWYQQSLDQGLQFLIQYYNGEERAKGNILERFSAQQFPDLHSELNLSSLELGDSALYFCASSVATAGPGEKLFFGSGTQLSVL.

The J gene is TRBJ2-3, the V gene TRBV5-1; D gene ambiguous. Trimming took off 4 bases at V and 3 bases at J, with 15 bases between the two ends. The CDR3 covers 15 residues. CDR1 is SGHRS, CDR2 YFSETQ, per germline. The CDR3: CASSPTLGSTDTQYF. The CDR3 region has the DNA TGCGCCAGCAGCCCAACGTTAGGATCGACAGATACGCAGTATTTT.